These T cell receptor beta chains were read from a single sample in a study of T-cell reconstitution after alpha-beta-depleted transplantation in children. TCRdb reprocessed the PCR reads with MiXCR, giving one entry per CDR3 protein. The sample holds about 360,000 distinct CDR3 sequences, 10% to 15% seen once. Here the sequenced sample was PBMCs, taken from the stem cell graft. These receptor sequences come from a human donor who donated a stem cell graft to a child with Fanconi anemia. The CDR3 runs from the conserved cysteine through the conserved F or W. A D gene is named only where the DNA matches it firmly. For some rows the clone size is stated as once, few or many, or as a class when expanded; others skip it.

abundance	j_gene	d_gene	v_gene	CDR3aa	CDR3nt
many	TRBJ1-6	-	TRBV4-2	CASSQEWGSPLHF	TGTGCCAGCAGCCAAGAATGGGGTTCACCCCTCCACTTT
-	TRBJ2-7	-	TRBV5-1	CASRTGTAYEQYF	TGCGCCAGCAGAACCGGGACGGCTTACGAGCAGTACTTC
few	TRBJ2-7	-	TRBV5-6	CASSLAITRTPYEQYF	TGTGCCAGCAGCTTGGCCATAACAAGGACCCCCTACGAGCAGTACTTC
few	TRBJ2-2	TRBD1	TRBV12-3/TRBV12-4	CASSSYRGRDGELFF	TGTGCCAGCAGTTCTTACAGGGGGCGCGACGGGGAGCTGTTTTTT
-	TRBJ2-1	TRBD2	TRBV20-1	CSARDAAGDSYNEQFF	TGCAGTGCTAGAGATGCAGCGGGGGACTCCTACAATGAGCAGTTCTTC
few	TRBJ2-1	TRBD2	TRBV20-1	CSALGRGGFNEQFF	TGCAGTGCCTTGGGGCGGGGGGGCTTCAATGAGCAGTTCTTC
many	TRBJ2-5	TRBD2	TRBV5-1	CASGLVTSGGETQYF	TGCGCCAGCGGGCTCGTGACTAGCGGGGGAGAGACCCAGTACTTC
few	TRBJ1-2	-	TRBV6-1	CASSPQGETGYTF	TGTGCCAGCAGTCCCCAAGGGGAGACGGGCTACACCTTC
few	TRBJ2-2	-	TRBV5-1	CASSSLGPANTGELFF	TGCGCCAGCAGCTCCCTTGGACCAGCAAACACCGGGGAGCTGTTCTTT
few	TRBJ1-2	-	TRBV30	CAWSVAGPGAVGYTF	TGTGCCTGGAGTGTAGCTGGTCCGGGGGCAGTTGGCTACACCTTC
few	TRBJ1-6	-	TRBV7-2	CASSLGPRASPLHF	TGTGCCAGCAGCTTAGGCCCGAGGGCTTCACCCCTCCACTTT
-	TRBJ1-1	-	TRBV27	CASSFVVGTEAFF	TGTGCCAGCAGTTTTGTAGTTGGCACTGAAGCTTTCTTT
-	TRBJ2-1	-	TRBV5-1	CASSLDVGSSYNEQFF	TGCGCCAGCAGCTTGGACGTGGGGAGCTCCTACAATGAGCAGTTCTTC
many	TRBJ2-7	-	TRBV12-3/TRBV12-4	CASSLYRPDEQYF	TGTGCCAGCAGTTTATACAGGCCCGACGAGCAGTACTTC
-	TRBJ2-3	-	TRBV20-1	CSARDPRATDTQYF	TGCAGTGCTAGAGATCCACGGGCCACAGATACGCAGTATTTT
-	TRBJ2-5	-	TRBV6-2/TRBV6-3	CASSYYPGLRQETQYF	TGTGCCAGCAGTTATTATCCGGGACTCCGCCAAGAGACCCAGTACTTC
many	TRBJ2-1	-	TRBV29-1	CSVEERGPYNEQFF	TGCAGCGTTGAAGAGCGGGGACCCTACAATGAGCAGTTCTTC
few	TRBJ2-5	TRBD2	TRBV29-1	CSVRAGGLTQYF	TGCAGCGTCCGAGCGGGGGGGCTGACCCAGTACTTC
-	TRBJ1-3	-	TRBV12-3/TRBV12-4	CASSLQSAGSGNTIYF	TGTGCCAGCAGTTTACAAAGCGCTGGCTCTGGAAACACCATATATTTT
many	TRBJ2-1	TRBD1	TRBV11-2	CASRLKMAVGQRPNNEQFF	TGTGCCAGCAGGCTTAAAATGGCGGTGGGACAGAGACCTAACAATGAGCAGTTCTTC
-	TRBJ2-3	TRBD2	TRBV6-2/TRBV6-3	CAASGTRPSTDTQYF	TGTGCCGCCTCCGGGACTAGACCTAGCACAGATACGCAGTATTTT
-	TRBJ1-1	-	TRBV11-2	CASSSALVTEAFF	TGTGCCAGCAGCTCGGCCCTCGTCACTGAAGCTTTCTTT
-	TRBJ1-1	-	TRBV2	CASSEAGEGEAFF	TGTGCCAGCAGTGAAGCTGGCGAGGGTGAAGCTTTCTTT
few	TRBJ2-7	TRBD1	TRBV19	CASSMGDRGSEQYF	TGTGCCAGTAGTATGGGGGACAGGGGCTCCGAGCAGTACTTC
many	TRBJ1-1	-	TRBV29-1	CSVEVTGQPASEAFF	TGCAGCGTTGAAGTAACGGGACAACCGGCATCTGAAGCTTTCTTT
-	TRBJ1-4	-	TRBV3-1	CASSSLRESNEKLFF	TGTGCCAGCAGCTCCCTAAGGGAGTCCAATGAAAAACTGTTTTTT
-	TRBJ1-6	-	TRBV4-3	CASSQASRLNSPLHF	TGCGCCAGCAGCCAAGCAAGCCGCTTGAATTCACCCCTCCACTTT
few	TRBJ2-6	-	TRBV20-1	CSARVPPSSGANVLTF	TGCAGTGCTAGAGTACCGCCTTCCTCTGGGGCCAACGTCCTGACTTTC
few	TRBJ2-3	TRBD2	TRBV14	CASSQTAGGRTDTQYF	TGTGCCAGCAGCCAAACAGCGGGGGGACGCACAGATACGCAGTATTTT
few	TRBJ2-1	-	TRBV7-3	CASSLNGGANEQFF	TGTGCCAGCAGCTTAAATGGGGGGGCCAATGAGCAGTTCTTC
many	TRBJ1-6	-	TRBV25-1	CASTSSYNSPLHF	TGTGCCAGCACAAGCTCCTATAATTCACCCCTCCACTTT
-	TRBJ1-2	TRBD1	TRBV7-8	CASSEQGAANYGYTF	TGTGCCAGCAGCGAACAGGGGGCTGCTAACTATGGCTACACCTTC
few	TRBJ1-3	-	TRBV11-2	CASSPALMASGNTIYF	TGTGCCAGCAGCCCGGCCCTCATGGCCTCTGGAAACACCATATATTTT
many	TRBJ2-4	-	TRBV7-2	CASSLGRRNIQYF	TGTGCCAGCAGCTTAGGGAGGAGAAACATTCAGTACTTC
many	TRBJ2-7	-	TRBV6-1	CASSPTFRDEQYF	TGTGCCAGCAGTCCTACATTTCGGGACGAGCAGTACTTC
few	TRBJ2-4	-	TRBV15	CATSRDPSLALAKNIQYF	TGTGCCACCAGCAGAGATCCTAGTTTGGCACTAGCCAAAAACATTCAGTACTTC
few	TRBJ1-2	TRBD1	TRBV7-2	CASSLGTGFRYGYTF	TGTGCCAGCAGCTTAGGGACAGGGTTTCGGTATGGCTACACCTTC
few	TRBJ1-4	TRBD1	TRBV10-3	CAISARQGEGEKLFF	TGTGCCATCAGTGCCAGACAGGGAGAAGGAGAAAAACTGTTTTTT
few	TRBJ1-3	TRBD1	TRBV13	CASSGLSGTAGNTIYF	TGTGCCAGCAGCGGGTTATCCGGGACAGCTGGAAACACCATATATTTT
many	TRBJ2-1	TRBD2	TRBV7-3	CASSLAGGVGNEQFF	TGTGCCAGCAGCCTAGCGGGGGGAGTAGGTAATGAGCAGTTCTTC
few	TRBJ1-2	-	TRBV20-1	CSARMETRGYTF	TGCAGTGCTAGGATGGAGACGCGGGGCTACACCTTC
-	TRBJ2-6	TRBD1	TRBV7-9	CASSRTGITSGANVLTF	TGTGCCAGCAGTCGGACAGGGATCACCTCTGGGGCCAACGTCCTGACTTTC
-	TRBJ1-2	TRBD1	TRBV6-1	CASSGDRADYGYTF	TGTGCCAGCAGCGGGGACAGGGCAGACTATGGCTACACCTTC
-	TRBJ2-3	TRBD2	TRBV6-1	CASSEVRGVSTDTQYF	TGTGCCAGCAGTGAGGTTCGGGGGGTTAGCACAGATACGCAGTATTTT
-	TRBJ2-3	TRBD2	TRBV20-1	CSARPFILAGGPLSTDTQYF	TGCAGTGCTAGACCATTCATACTAGCGGGGGGGCCGTTGAGCACAGATACGCAGTATTTT
few	TRBJ1-1	TRBD1	TRBV7-8	CASSRQGAWNTEAFF	TGTGCCAGCAGCCGTCAGGGGGCGTGGAACACTGAAGCTTTCTTT
many	TRBJ1-5	TRBD1	TRBV28	CASVDRGKQPQHF	TGTGCCAGCGTTGACAGGGGCAAGCAGCCCCAGCATTTT
-	TRBJ1-2	-	TRBV12-3/TRBV12-4	CASSLGVGKNYGYTF	TGTGCCAGCAGTTTGGGGGTCGGGAAAAACTATGGCTACACCTTC
-	TRBJ1-1	-	TRBV5-1	CASTQTGNTEAFF	TGCGCCAGCACACAAACAGGGAACACTGAAGCTTTCTTT
many	TRBJ1-1	-	TRBV29-1	CSVGIGTEAFF	TGCAGCGTTGGAATTGGGACTGAAGCTTTCTTT
few	TRBJ1-1	TRBD1	TRBV5-1	CASSGTGDRGRSITEAFF	TGCGCCAGCAGCGGGACGGGGGACAGGGGTAGGAGTATCACTGAAGCTTTCTTT
-	TRBJ2-3	-	TRBV6-6	CASSYRRQGTQYF	TGTGCCAGCAGTTACCGTCGGCAGGGAACGCAGTATTTT
many	TRBJ2-3	-	TRBV29-1	CSVEHRGTDTQYF	TGCAGCGTTGAGCATAGGGGAACAGATACGCAGTATTTT